The next 25 T cell receptor beta chains were all read from a single sample in a study of graft-versus-host responses after intestinal transplantation. This table comes from immunoSEQ multiplex PCR, and its TCRdb copy is limited to in-frame clones, with some not included. The sample has 14,000 or so clones; 30% to 35% are singletons. Sample: alloreactive CD4+ T cells from a mixed lymphocyte reaction culture, taken before intestinal transplant. The subset: CFSE-low proliferating T cells sorted from roughly six-day pre-transplant mixed lymphocyte reaction (GvH or HvG direction). Receptor source: a human patient who received an intestinal transplant.

This clone has just a few counts. V and J are TRBV2 and TRBJ2-1; 7 bases align to TRBD1. The CDR3 spans 13 residues. The ends lost 9 bases at V and 7 bases at J; junction bases unmatched: 9. CDR1 and CDR2 from the germline V gene are SNHLY and FYNNEI. The CDR3, as DNA: TGTGCCAGGCGGAAGGGGGCGGGTAATGAGCAGTTCTTC. Its protein product is CARRKGAGNEQFF.

Relative to its sample, this clone is medium-sized (0.01 to 0.1%). Written as DNA, the CDR3 is TGTGCCAGTAGAAGACAGGGATTTACAGATACGCAGTATTTT. Its translation: CASRRQGFTDTQYF. The V call is TRBV19, the J call TRBJ2-3; TRBD1 aligns across 7 bases. Germline CDR1 reads LNHDA; CDR2 reads SQIVND (reference sequence). Trimming cost V 6 bases and J 3 bases; bases outside gene matches: 6. This CDR3 is built from 14 residues.

The chain recombines TRBV5-1 with TRBJ2-1; 8 bases match TRBD2. With 5 bases clipped from V and 3 bases from J, the junction kept 7 bases outside the gene matches. Germline V lookup: CDR1 SGHRS, CDR2 YFSETQ. This CDR3 is built from 15 residues. The DNA of the CDR3 is TGCGCCAGCAGATATAATAGCGGGAACTACAATGAGCAGTTCTTC. Translated: CASRYNSGNYNEQFF.

There are a few counts of this clone. The CDR3 DNA is TGTGCCAGCAGCTCGGGACCCTACAATGAGCAGTTCTTC. Residues: CASSSGPYNEQFF. This chain connects TRBV9 to TRBJ2-1; the D call may be TRBD1 or TRBD2 (5 bases each). CDR1 is SGDLS and CDR2 is YYNGEE in the germline V gene. V lost 4 bases to trimming and J lost 2 bases, with 7 bases between them. The CDR3 is made up of 13 amino acids. The complete variable domain, with remaining parts taken from reference TRBV9 and TRBJ2-1, reads DSGVTQTPKHLITATGQRVTLRCSPRSGDLSVYWYQQSLDQGLQFLIQYYNGEERAKGNILERFSAQQFPDLHSELNLSSLELGDSALYFCASSSGPYNEQFFGPGTRLTVL.

By share, this clone ranks as medium-sized. The chain has TRBV19 and TRBJ1-2; D gene unclear. The CDR3 extends over 13 amino acids. Trimming took off 6 bases at V and 8 bases at J, with 16 bases between the two ends. The germline gives CDR1 LNHDA, CDR2 SQIVND (reference sequence). The CDR3: CASSPGREAGYTF. The CDR3 DNA reads as TGTGCCAGTAGCCCCGGAAGGGAGGCCGGCTACACCTTC.

The chain carries TRBV6-5 and TRBJ1-2, with D tentatively TRBD1 (6 bases). Germline CDR1 and CDR2: MNHEY and SVGAGI. The CDR3 contains 16 residues. V dropped 4 bases and J dropped 3 bases, with 18 bases sitting between them. The CDR3 loop reads CASSSLGGRKYYGYTF. In DNA, the CDR3 is TGTGCCAGCAGTTCCCTTGGGGGGCGCAAGTACTATGGCTACACCTTC.

This clone turned up a few times. The chain couples TRBV9 to TRBJ2-1, with TRBD2 identical over 14 bases. The CDR3 loop spans 15 amino acids. Trimming took 0 bases from V and 9 from J; bases not matched to a gene: 2. Germline loops: CDR1 SGDLS, CDR2 YYNGEE. This CDR3 reads CASSVEGLAGVEQFF. CDR3 nucleotide sequence: TGTGCCAGCAGCGTAGAGGGACTAGCGGGAGTTGAGCAGTTCTTC.

This clone has more than one count but fewer than ten. The J gene is TRBJ2-2, the V gene TRBV21-1; the table's D call, TRBD1, has no DNA check behind it. TRBV21-1 is reported as a pseudogene. This CDR3 region has 12 residues. DNA for the CDR3: TGTGCCAGCTCTGGGGGCGGCGGGGAGCTGTTTTTT. Translated: CASSGGGGELFF.

By share, this clone counts as medium-sized. The chain links TRBV21-1 to TRBJ2-7; the table gives TRBD2 as D, unverified against the DNA. TRBV21-1 is a documented pseudogene. The CDR3 totals 15 residues. CDR3 nucleotides: TGTGCCAGCAGTCTTAGCGGGAGGGCTTCCTACGAGCAGTACTTC. Translated: CASSLSGRASYEQYF.

The chain couples TRBV2 to TRBJ2-5; D is perhaps TRBD2 (6 bases). Trimming left V 6 bases short and J 7 bases short, with 6 bases between. The germline V gene has CDR1 SNHLY and CDR2 FYNNEI. The CDR3 is made up of 10 amino acids. The DNA for the CDR3 is TGTGCCAGCAGCGGGGGGACCCAGTACTTC. Protein sequence: CASSGGTQYF.

About this clone itself: Mismatch with germline at one junction end may stem from a read error. This sequence joins TRBV5-1 and TRBJ1-1; D is uncertain. Germline V CDR1 and CDR2: SGHRS, YFSETQ. CDR3 length: 13 amino acids. CDR3 nucleotides: TGTGCCAGCAGCTTGGCCGGAGTCCTGAGGGCTTTCTTT. Translated: CASSLAGVLRAFF.

The rearrangement joins TRBV9 to TRBJ2-7; 12 bases are shared with TRBD2. Losses at the gene ends were 0 bases for V and 2 bases for J; bases not matched to a gene: 0. This CDR3 is 15 amino acids long. Germline V lookup: CDR1 SGDLS, CDR2 YYNGEE. CDR3 protein: CASSVGLAGAYEQYF. In DNA form, the CDR3 reads TGTGCCAGCAGCGTAGGACTAGCGGGGGCCTACGAGCAGTACTTC.

The rearrangement joins TRBV4-1 to TRBJ2-1, with 8 bases that match TRBD2. Germline loops: CDR1 MGHRA, CDR2 YSYEKL. V lost 4 bases and J lost 8; bases outside the gene matches: 7. The CDR3 has 14 residues. CDR3 DNA sequence: TGCGCCAGCAGCCCTACGGGGGGGCTCGATGAGCAGTTCTTC. It translates to CASSPTGGLDEQFF.

V and J are TRBV29-1 and TRBJ2-3; 10 bases are shared with TRBD2. Germline loops: CDR1 SQVTM, CDR2 ANQGSEA. Trimming removed 5 bases from V and 2 bases from J; junction bases left unmatched: 4. This CDR3 region has 14 residues. As DNA, the CDR3 is TGCAGCGTTATAACTAGCGGGAACACAGATACGCAGTATTTT. It encodes CSVITSGNTDTQYF.

This clone was picked up a small number of times. The chain joins TRBV28 to TRBJ2-7; D tentatively reads TRBD1 or TRBD2 (6 bases each). The CDR3 sequence is 16 residues long. Trimming cost V 4 bases and J 4 bases, with 20 bases left between them. Germline-derived CDR1 and CDR2 are MDHEN and SYDVKM. CDR3: CASSSARGQGWYEQYF. In nucleotides, the CDR3 is TGTGCCAGCAGTTCGGCCCGGGGGCAAGGGTGGTACGAGCAGTACTTC.

The CDR3 nucleotides are TGCGCCAGCAGCTTGGACCGGGGACAGGGGAACTATGGCTACACCTTC. Protein sequence: CASSLDRGQGNYGYTF. The J gene is TRBJ1-2, the V gene TRBV5-1, with TRBD1 matching 10 bases. Germline V gene lookup returns CDR1 SGHRS and CDR2 YFSETQ. This CDR3 has 16 amino acids. J was trimmed by 2 bases and V by 0 bases; bases with no gene match: 4.

The V and J genes are TRBV27 and TRBJ2-3, with D possibly matching TRBD2 (5 bases). V lost 3 bases to trimming and J lost 5 bases, with 6 bases between them. CDR1 and CDR2 (germline): MNHEY, SMNVEV (reference sequence). The CDR3 spans 12 residues. The CDR3 DNA follows: TGTGCCAGCAGTTTCGAGGGAGATACGCAGTATTTT. Protein: CASSFEGDTQYF.

This clone turned up a few times. V usage is TRBV5-1 and J usage is TRBJ2-1; D is unresolved. Germline assignment: CDR1 SGHRS and CDR2 YFSETQ. This CDR3 has 13 amino acids. Trimming shortened V by 2 bases and J by 6 bases, and 9 bases separated the two germline ends. CDR3 in amino acids: CASSFGRTNEQFF. CDR3 nucleotides: TGCGCCAGCAGCTTCGGCCGCACCAATGAGCAGTTCTTC.

Judged by abundance, this clone is medium-sized (0.01 to 0.1%). This chain uses TRBV7-8 with TRBJ2-7; D possibly corresponds to TRBD1 (6 bases). The V gene's germline CDR1 is SGHVS and CDR2 FQNEAQ. The CDR3 consists of 14 residues. V lost 5 bases to trimming and J lost 4 bases, with 15 bases between them. The DNA for the CDR3 is TGTGCCAGCAGCCTGGGACACATCAGATACGAGCAGTACTTC. Translating it yields CASSLGHIRYEQYF.

This clone is medium-sized. The rearrangement joins TRBV18 to TRBJ1-3; D is possibly TRBD1 (5 bases). The germline gives CDR1 KGHSH, CDR2 LQKENI. The CDR3 length is 14 residues. V lost 2 bases and J 1 base, leaving 6 bases between the germline ends. This CDR3 reads CASSPNRSGNTIYF. CDR3 coding DNA: TGTGCCAGCTCACCAAACAGGTCTGGAAACACCATATATTTT.

This clone showed up just a few times. The chain uses TRBV9 and TRBJ2-1; 9 bases are a match to TRBD1. The CDR3 has 17 amino acids. V gave up 3 bases and J gave up 4 bases; unmatched junction bases: 11. CDR1 and CDR2 from the germline V gene are SGDLS and YYNGEE. CDR3: CASSDDRGYEKYNEQFF. DNA for the CDR3: TGTGCCAGCAGCGACGACAGGGGGTACGAAAAATACAATGAGCAGTTCTTC.

This clone was counted between two and nine times. This chain links TRBV6-6 with TRBJ1-1; TRBD1 matches at 9 bases. This CDR3 region has 15 residues. The junction had 6 bases not matched to a gene; V was cut back by 2 bases and J by 5 bases. Germline V gene sequence: CDR1 MNHNY, CDR2 SVGAGI (reference sequence). Written as DNA, the CDR3 is TGTGCCAGCAGTTACCTCACAGGGGGCGGGACTGAAGCTTTCTTT. Protein: CASSYLTGGGTEAFF.

This clone was detected only a few times. The chain joins TRBV28 to TRBJ2-2; D unclear. The CDR3 loop spans 12 amino acids. Germline CDR1 reads MDHEN; CDR2 reads SYDVKM. Trimming took off 3 bases at V and 7 bases at J, with 6 bases between the two ends. The CDR3 spells CASSLPYGELFF. CDR3 nucleotides: TGTGCCAGCAGTTTGCCGTACGGGGAGCTGTTTTTT.

V gene TRBV5-1 combines with J gene TRBJ2-5; D uncertain. Trimming pared 0 bases from V and 3 bases from J, leaving 9 bases between. The CDR3 runs 14 residues. Germline loops: CDR1 SGHRS, CDR2 YFSETQ. In nucleotides, the CDR3 is TGCGCCAGCAGCTTGGCCGGCTTTAAAGAGACCCAGTACTTC. The encoded protein is CASSLAGFKETQYF.

The sample holds a few counts of this clone. The chain couples TRBV28 to TRBJ1-5; D might be TRBD1 (5 bases). The ends were cut back, 3 bases at V and 5 bases at J, with 11 bases in the middle. The CDR3 extends over 14 amino acids. CDR1 is MDHEN, CDR2 SYDVKM, per germline. CDR3 amino acids: CASSLLRDHQPQHF. The CDR3 DNA reads TGTGCCAGCAGTTTGCTCAGGGATCATCAGCCCCAGCATTTT.